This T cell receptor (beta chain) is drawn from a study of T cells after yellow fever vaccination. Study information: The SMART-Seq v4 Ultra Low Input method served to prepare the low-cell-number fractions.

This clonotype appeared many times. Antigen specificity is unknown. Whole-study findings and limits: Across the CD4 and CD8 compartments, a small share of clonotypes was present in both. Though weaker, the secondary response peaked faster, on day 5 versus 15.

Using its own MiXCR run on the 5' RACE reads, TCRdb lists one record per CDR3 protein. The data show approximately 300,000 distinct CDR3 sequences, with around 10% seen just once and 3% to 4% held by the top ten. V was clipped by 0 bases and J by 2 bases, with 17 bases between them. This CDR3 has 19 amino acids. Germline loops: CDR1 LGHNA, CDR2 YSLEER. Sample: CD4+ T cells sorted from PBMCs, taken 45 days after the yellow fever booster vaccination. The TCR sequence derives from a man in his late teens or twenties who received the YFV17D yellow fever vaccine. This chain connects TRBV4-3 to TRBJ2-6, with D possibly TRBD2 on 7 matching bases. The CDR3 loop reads CASSQDPPQGRAGANVLTF. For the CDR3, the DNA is TGCGCCAGCAGCCAAGACCCCCCTCAGGGGAGGGCTGGGGCCAACGTCCTGACTTTC.